The entry that follows covers one T cell receptor (beta chain) sequence. What it binds is not known. The germline V and J ends were trimmed by 1 base and 5 bases, with 15 bases remaining between them. Germline CDR1 and CDR2: MGHRA and YSYEKL. The length of the CDR3 is 16 residues. This entry comes from a study of graft-versus-host responses after intestinal transplantation. Libraries were prepared by immunoSEQ multiplex PCR; TCRdb keeps only in-frame clonotypes and omits some of them. Found here are approximately 90,000 clones, about 90% of them singletons; the top ten hold about 0.4%. V is TRBV4-1 and J is TRBJ2-1, with no clear D. The sequence came from a human donor who was the organ donor for an intestinal transplant. Specimen: unstimulated CD8+ T cells sorted from spleen or lymph node cells, collected before transplant. CDR3 sequence reads: CASSQVPHQFDNEQFF. CDR3 sequence (DNA): TGCGCCAGCAGCCAAGTGCCACATCAGTTTGACAATGAGCAGTTCTTC.